These T cell receptor beta chains were read from a single sample in a study of cytomegalovirus exposure and HLA in healthy donors. Produced via immunoSEQ multiplex PCR; TCRdb's table is partial and in-frame only. The table has 200,000 to 250,000 clones, around four fifths seen once. Source material: PBMCs. The source of these receptors is a boy aged 2 to 10 in good health and CMV-seronegative. CDR3s include the opening cysteine and the closing phenylalanine or tryptophan. A D gene is named only where the DNA matches it firmly.

v_gene	j_gene	d_gene	CDR3nt	CDR3aa
TRBV10-2	TRBJ1-2	TRBD1	TGCGCCAGCAGTGAGGCCGCGAGGGGGCTTGATAACTATGGCTACACCTTC	CASSEAARGLDNYGYTF
TRBV11-2	TRBJ1-4	NA	TGTGCCAGCAGCTTAGATAGAGAAAAACTGTTTTTT	CASSLDREKLFF
TRBV15	TRBJ2-1	NA	TGTGCCACCAGCAGAGGCCGCGGGGACTACAATGAGCAGTTCTTC	CATSRGRGDYNEQFF
TRBV7-9	TRBJ2-7	NA	TGTGCCAGCAGCTTAGTAACGCGGCCTACCTACGAGCAGTACTTC	CASSLVTRPTYEQYF
TRBV11-3	TRBJ2-4	TRBD1	TGTGCCAGCAGCCTGGGACAGGGCAACATTCAGTACTTC	CASSLGQGNIQYF
TRBV5-4	TRBJ2-5	TRBD1	TGTGCCAGCAGCCTATCGAACGACAGGGACCAAGAGACCCAGTACTTC	CASSLSNDRDQETQYF
TRBV5-1	TRBJ1-2	NA	TGCGCCAGCAGCCCCCAGGGAGGGGCCCGGTATGGCTACACCTTC	CASSPQGGARYGYTF
TRBV12-5	TRBJ1-1	TRBD1	TGTGCTAGTGGTTCCCGACAGGGGAACACTGAAGCTTTCTTT	CASGSRQGNTEAFF
TRBV12-5	TRBJ1-1	NA	TGTGCTAGTGGCCCCCATACGGACACTGAAGCTTTCTTT	CASGPHTDTEAFF
TRBV9	TRBJ1-6	NA	TGTGCCAGCAGCGTCCAGGGTGTAAGAGACAATTCACCCCTCCACTTT	CASSVQGVRDNSPLHF
TRBV5-4	TRBJ1-1	NA	TGTGCCAGCAGCTTGGACAGTTCGAACACTGAAGCTTTCTTT	CASSLDSSNTEAFF
TRBV30	TRBJ1-2	NA	TGTGCCGGTCGAAACCTGAACAGGGTAGGTGGCTACACCTTC	CAGRNLNRVGGYTF